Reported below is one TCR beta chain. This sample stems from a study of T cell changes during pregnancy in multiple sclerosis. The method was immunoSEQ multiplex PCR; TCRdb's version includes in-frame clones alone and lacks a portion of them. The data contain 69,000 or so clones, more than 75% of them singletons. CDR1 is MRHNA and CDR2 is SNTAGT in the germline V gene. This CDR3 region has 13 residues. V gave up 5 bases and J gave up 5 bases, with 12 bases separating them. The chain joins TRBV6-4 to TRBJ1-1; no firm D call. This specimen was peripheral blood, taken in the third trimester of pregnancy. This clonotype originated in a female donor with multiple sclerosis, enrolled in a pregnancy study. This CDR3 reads CASSYSPRTEAFF. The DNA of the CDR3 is TGTGCCAGCAGTTACAGTCCACGGACTGAAGCTTTCTTT.